The 6 T cell receptor beta chains below were found in one sample sequenced in a study of blood T cell repertoires in COVID-19. TCRdb keeps only in-frame clones here, not all; method: immunoSEQ multiplex PCR. Of a few hundred thousand clones listed, about 91% are singletons. Input material: PBMCs or T cells enriched from blood (not recorded which). The receptors stem from a woman between 50 and 59 years old with acute COVID-19.

The rearrangement links TRBV27 to TRBJ2-2, with a possible D match to TRBD1 (8 bases). Trimming removed 4 bases at V and 4 bases at J, with 16 bases between. In germline, CDR1 is MNHEY, CDR2 SMNVEV (reference sequence). The CDR3 is made up of 16 amino acids. The CDR3 DNA reads as TGTGCCAGCAGTTCGAGCACAGGGGGGGTCACCGGGGAGCTGTTTTTT. Translating it yields CASSSSTGGVTGELFF.

The V and J genes are TRBV6-5 and TRBJ1-6; 8 bases map to TRBD1. This CDR3 contains 15 residues. Trimming at V came to 7 bases and at J to 9 bases, leaving 11 bases not matched to a gene. Germline lookup yields CDR1 MNHEY and CDR2 SVGAGI. CDR3 sequence reads: CASTAGGRYGSPLHF. The CDR3 DNA follows: TGTGCCAGCACGGCAGGGGGCCGTTATGGTTCACCCCTCCACTTT.

This clone was observed many times. The chain uses TRBV27 and TRBJ1-1, with D possibly matching TRBD1 (5 bases). Germline V CDR1 and CDR2: MNHEY, SMNVEV (reference sequence). Between the trimmed V and J ends, which lost 3 bases and 4 bases, there was a span of 12 bases. The length of the CDR3 is 14 residues. The CDR3 sequence is CASSFNPGGTEAFF. CDR3 nucleotides: TGTGCCAGCAGTTTTAATCCCGGGGGCACTGAAGCTTTCTTT.

The chain recombines TRBV5-1 with TRBJ2-7; TRBD2 agrees at 13 bases. The CDR3 has 18 residues. Germline assignment: CDR1 SGHRS and CDR2 YFSETQ. V was pared by 0 bases and J by 6 bases, with 12 bases of the junction left unmatched. The CDR3 DNA reads TGCGCCAGCAGCTTGGGGGTGACTAGCGGGAGGACCACTGGCGAGCAGTACTTC. Amino acid sequence: CASSLGVTSGRTTGEQYF.

The genes are TRBV7-9 and TRBJ1-6, with 8 bases matching TRBD1. This CDR3 contains 17 residues. The trim removed 6 bases at V and 0 bases at J, leaving 7 bases unmatched. From germline, CDR1 is SEHNR and CDR2 FQNEAQ (reference sequence). For the CDR3, the DNA is TGTGCCAGCAGTCCAAGACAGGGGAGCTCCTATAATTCACCCCTCCACTTT. It encodes CASSPRQGSSYNSPLHF.

The chain combines TRBV27 with TRBJ1-1; 7 bases map to TRBD1. The CDR3 has 16 amino acids. With V trimmed by 5 bases and J by 4 bases, 13 bases remained unmatched. Germline V gene sequence: CDR1 MNHEY, CDR2 SMNVEV (reference sequence). The CDR3 loop is CASSPRDRGLVTEAFF. The CDR3 DNA follows: TGTGCCAGCAGTCCGAGGGACAGAGGGCTGGTCACTGAAGCTTTCTTT.